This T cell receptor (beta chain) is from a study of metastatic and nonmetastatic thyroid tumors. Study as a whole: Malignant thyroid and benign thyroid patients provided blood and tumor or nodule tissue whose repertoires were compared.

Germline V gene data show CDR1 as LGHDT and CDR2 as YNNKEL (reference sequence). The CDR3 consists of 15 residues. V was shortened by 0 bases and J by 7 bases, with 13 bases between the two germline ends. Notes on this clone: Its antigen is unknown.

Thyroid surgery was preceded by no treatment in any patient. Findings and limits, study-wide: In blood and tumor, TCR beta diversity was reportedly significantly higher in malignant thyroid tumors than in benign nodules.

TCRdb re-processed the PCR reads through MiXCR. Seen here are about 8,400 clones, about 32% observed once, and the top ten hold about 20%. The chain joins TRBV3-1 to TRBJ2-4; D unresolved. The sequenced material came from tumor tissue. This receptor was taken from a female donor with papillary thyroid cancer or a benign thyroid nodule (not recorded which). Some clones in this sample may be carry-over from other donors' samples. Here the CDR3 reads CASSQDQRQWNIQYF. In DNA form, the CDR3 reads TGTGCCAGCAGCCAAGATCAACGGCAGTGGAACATTCAGTACTTC.